These 10 T cell receptor beta chains came from one sample sequenced in a study of naive and memory T cell subsets. The beta constant-region primer was an equimolar mix of two oligonucleotides covering TRBC1 and TRBC2. TCRdb fed the UMI-ligation and nested PCR reads into MiXCR, producing one record per CDR3 protein. The table shows 140,000 to 150,000 distinct CDR3 sequences, with approximately 15% occurring only once. The sequencing sample was made of naive CD4+ T cells from blood. These receptor sequences come from a human donor in good health.

The CDR3 region has the DNA TGTGCCAGCACCGGACAGGGGCAAGAGACCCAGTACTTC. Protein: CASTGQGQETQYF. This chain uses TRBV6-2 or TRBV6-3 with TRBJ2-5, with 9 bases that match TRBD1. The germline CDR1 and CDR2 sequences are MNHEY and SVGEGT. The CDR3 is 13 amino acids. V shed 7 bases and J 2 bases; nucleotides not matched to a gene: 2.

This clonotype turned up a few times. The rearrangement links TRBV4-1 to TRBJ2-1, with D tentatively TRBD1 (6 bases). Trimming stripped 0 bases from V and 5 bases from J, with 20 bases between. The CDR3 loop spans 18 amino acids. Germline V gene lookup returns CDR1 MGHRA and CDR2 YSYEKL. CDR3 region: CASSQERSSDRPNNEQFF. CDR3 DNA: TGCGCCAGCAGCCAAGAGCGGTCTTCGGACAGACCGAACAATGAGCAGTTCTTC.

The J gene is TRBJ2-3, the V gene TRBV7-6; no clear D gene. V lost 1 base, J lost 1 base, and 18 bases lay in between. The length of the CDR3 is 18 residues. CDR1 is SGHVS, CDR2 FNYEAQ, per germline. CDR3 loop: CASSLESNSYPGTDTQYF. CDR3 sequence (DNA): TGTGCCAGCAGCTTAGAATCGAACAGCTACCCTGGCACAGATACGCAGTATTTT. Variable domain in full (rest from reference TRBV7-6 and TRBJ2-3): GAGVSQSPRYKVTKRGQDVALRCDPISGHVSLYWYRQALGQGPEFLTYFNYEAQQDKSGLPNDRFSAERPEGSISTLTIQRTEQRDSAMYRCASSLESNSYPGTDTQYFGPGTRLTVL.

This clonotype has only a few counts. V is TRBV7-8 and J is TRBJ2-5; D is unclear. Germline assignment: CDR1 SGHVS and CDR2 FQNEAQ. V was cut by 5 bases and J by 5 bases, with 15 bases left in between. The CDR3 length is 14 residues. This CDR3 is CASSPDRVVETQYF. CDR3 nucleotides: TGTGCCAGCAGCCCGGATAGGGTGGTGGAGACCCAGTACTTC.

The V gene is TRBV7-2, the J gene TRBJ2-7, with D uncertain. This CDR3 has 13 residues. V lost 1 base, J lost 6 bases, and 10 bases lay in between. Germline lookup yields CDR1 SGHTA and CDR2 FQGNSA. The CDR3 loop reads CASSLGSAFEQYF. As DNA, the CDR3 is TGTGCCAGCAGCTTAGGATCCGCTTTCGAGCAGTACTTC.

This clonotype occurred a few times. The J gene is TRBJ2-1, the V gene TRBV7-9; tentative D call: TRBD1 (6 bases). The germline V gene has CDR1 SEHNR and CDR2 FQNEAQ (reference sequence). This CDR3 is built from 13 residues. V lost 4 bases to trimming and J lost 6 bases, with 10 bases between them. CDR3 sequence: CASSSQGRNEQFF. The CDR3 DNA sequence: TGTGCCAGCAGCTCGCAGGGGCGCAATGAGCAGTTCTTC. The full variable domain, rest sourced from reference TRBV7-9 and TRBJ2-1, is DTGVSQNPRHKITKRGQNVTFRCDPISEHNRLYWYRQTLGQGPEFLTYFQNEAQLEKSRLLSDRFSAERPKGSFSTLEIQRTEQGDSAMYLCASSSQGRNEQFFGPGTRLTVL.

The sample holds a few counts of this clonotype. The V call is TRBV4-1, the J call TRBJ2-7; D call uncertain. The CDR3 is 17 amino acids. Germline V gives CDR1 MGHRA, CDR2 YSYEKL. V shed 1 base and J shed 2 bases, with 18 bases lying between them. The CDR3 is CASSQGGFRSLTYEQYF. The CDR3 DNA is TGCGCCAGCAGCCAAGGAGGATTCAGGTCCCTAACCTACGAGCAGTACTTC.

This clonotype has a handful of counts. In DNA form, the CDR3 reads TGTGCCACTCTTCCCGCCGGGGGAAACAATGAGCAGTTCTTC. Translated: CATLPAGGNNEQFF. The rearrangement links TRBV6-5 to TRBJ2-1; D possibly corresponds to TRBD2 (6 bases). V was shortened by 10 bases and J by 5 bases, with 18 bases between the two germline ends. This CDR3 has 14 amino acids. Germline CDR1 and CDR2: MNHEY and SVGAGI.

The rearrangement joins TRBV20-1 to TRBJ1-1; TRBD1 aligns across 9 bases. The J segment lost 7 bases and the V segment lost 2 bases, leaving 5 bases of the junction unmatched. Germline CDR1 DFQATT, CDR2 SNEGSKA (reference sequence). The CDR3 has 13 residues. CDR3 nucleotides: TGCAGTGCTAGAAGGGGGACAGGGAGTGAAGCTTTCTTT. Encoded protein: CSARRGTGSEAFF.

This clonotype occurred a few times. This chain uses TRBV7-2 with TRBJ2-3, with TRBD2 as a possible D gene (5 bases). The CDR3 runs to 16 residues. Trimming pared 4 bases from V and 1 base from J, leaving 15 bases between. CDR1 SGHTA and CDR2 FQGNSA come from the germline V gene. Here the CDR3 reads CASSSRSTGGTDTQYF. CDR3 nucleotide sequence: TGTGCCAGCAGCTCCCGCTCGACCGGGGGCACAGATACGCAGTATTTT.